This T cell receptor (beta chain) was observed in a study of blood T cell repertoires in COVID-19. Across the whole study: PBMCs, B-cell-depleted T cells, or T cells provided the cDNA or gDNA that made up the material.

Trimming cost V 5 bases and J 5 bases; bases outside gene matches: 8. This CDR3 comprises 15 residues. CDR1 and CDR2 (germline): WNHNN, SYGVQD (reference sequence). Source study methods: Nucleated cell number was recorded as an estimate derived from reference gene primer amplification. The repertoire was sequenced with immunoSEQ multiplex PCR; TCRdb's copy has only in-frame clones and lacks some. V and J calls and clone size are as listed in that table; D and trimming were resolved from the DNA. The repertoire has about 310,000 clones, 75% to 90% of them found once; the top ten carry less than 3.5%. V is TRBV10-1 and J is TRBJ2-3; 9 bases fit TRBD1. This TCR was sampled from a woman between 25 and 40 years old with COVID-19, enrolled during active disease. Input material: peripheral blood. The CDR3 DNA is TGCGCCAGCAGTCGGGACAGGGCGATGGGAGATACGCAGTATTTT. It codes for CASSRDRAMGDTQYF.